Shown below are 17 T cell receptor beta chains from a single sample sequenced in a study of PD-1 blockade in classical Hodgkin lymphoma. As for time point: cycle 4 day 1 (C4D1), after more than 5 weeks of nivolumab. All patients relapsed after autologous stem cell transplantation, and brentuximab vedotin exposure varied. PBMCs, once thawed, yielded CD8+ T cells isolated by magnetic negative selection. Produced via immunoSEQ multiplex PCR; TCRdb's table is partial and in-frame only. Of around 6,000 clones in the sample, 73% are singletons; the top ten hold under 15%. Source: CD8+ T cells from blood, taken before the fourth cycle of nivolumab. The receptors were sampled from a human donor with classical Hodgkin lymphoma.

The CDR3: CASSLEASGSTDTQYF. The CDR3 region has the DNA TGTGCCAGCAGCTTAGAGGCTAGCGGGAGCACAGATACGCAGTATTTT. The V and J genes are TRBV11-3 and TRBJ2-3, with 8 positions matching TRBD2. Looked up from germline, CDR1 is SGHNT and CDR2 is YENEEA. The CDR3 totals 16 residues. After removal of 0 bases from V and 0 bases from J, the junction contained 2 bases not matched to a gene.

This chain joins TRBV19 and TRBJ2-7; possible D gene TRBD2, 5 bases. The CDR3 contains 15 residues. Trimming cost V 5 bases and J 6 bases, with 20 bases left between them. Germline CDR1 reads LNHDA; CDR2 reads SQIVND (reference sequence). This CDR3 reads CASSSRLYSAVEQYF. As DNA, the CDR3 is TGTGCCAGTAGTTCCCGCCTATATAGCGCGGTCGAGCAGTACTTC.

This clone qualifies as medium-sized. The chain carries TRBV25-1 and TRBJ2-7; D gene unclear. Trimming shortened V by 4 bases and J by 1 base, and 8 bases separated the two germline ends. This CDR3 has 13 amino acids. CDR1 is MGHDK, CDR2 SYGVNS, per germline. The CDR3 is CASSVGDSYEQYF. Written as DNA, the CDR3 is TGTGCCAGCAGTGTAGGCGATTCCTACGAGCAGTACTTC.

The rearrangement joins TRBV4-1 to TRBJ2-1, with TRBD1 matching 8 bases. CDR1 and CDR2 from the germline V gene are MGHRA and YSYEKL. The ends lost 5 bases at V and 7 bases at J; junction bases unmatched: 10. The CDR3 is made up of 15 amino acids. The CDR3 loop reads CASSYREQGGNEQFF. CDR3 bases: TGCGCCAGCAGCTACCGGGAACAGGGGGGTAATGAGCAGTTCTTC.

The rearrangement uses TRBV15 and TRBJ2-7; 9 bases agree with TRBD1. V was clipped by 5 bases and J by 3 bases; unmatched bases: 11. Germline CDR1 LNHNV, CDR2 YYDKDF (reference sequence). This CDR3 has 16 residues. The CDR3: CATSRVVGTGIYEQYF. The CDR3 DNA sequence: TGTGCCACCAGCCGTGTGGTCGGGACAGGGATCTACGAGCAGTACTTC.

The chain carries TRBV6-5 and TRBJ1-4; TRBD1 matches at 10 bases. Germline V gene sequence: CDR1 MNHEY, CDR2 SVGAGI. Losses at the gene ends were 4 bases for V and 6 bases for J; bases not matched to a gene: 8. The CDR3 is 16 residues long. The CDR3 coding sequence is TGTGCCAGCAGTTTTACCGCGACAGGGGGCCATGAAAAACTGTTTTTT. Protein sequence: CASSFTATGGHEKLFF.

The chain employs TRBV9 and TRBJ2-2, with no clear D. The germline V and J ends were trimmed by 6 bases and 0 bases, with 3 bases remaining between them. Germline V gene lookup returns CDR1 SGDLS and CDR2 YYNGEE. This CDR3 has 12 amino acids. For the CDR3, the DNA is TGTGCCAGCACAGCGAACACCGGGGAGCTGTTTTTT. It specifies CASTANTGELFF.

The table lists this clone with a few counts. Other DNA sequences in this specimen translate into the identical CDR3. The chain couples TRBV5-1 to TRBJ1-1, with a possible D match to TRBD1 (5 bases). Trimming cost V 0 bases and J 1 base, with 7 bases left between them. In germline, CDR1 is SGHRS, CDR2 YFSETQ. The CDR3 sequence is 14 residues long. The CDR3 loop is CASSLEGRNTEAFF. The DNA of the CDR3 is TGCGCCAGCAGCTTGGAGGGGAGGAACACTGAAGCTTTCTTT.

The V call is TRBV4-3, the J call TRBJ2-5, with 13 nucleotides matching TRBD2. CDR3 length: 18 residues. J was trimmed by 7 bases and V by 0 bases; bases with no gene match: 11. Germline values: CDR1 LGHNA, CDR2 YSLEER. CDR3 amino acids: CASSQDTRLAGGGLTQYF. CDR3 in DNA: TGCGCCAGCAGCCAAGACACCCGACTAGCGGGGGGCGGGTTGACCCAGTACTTC.

Judged by abundance, this clone is large. CDR3 sequence reads: CASSPRLAGAQETQYF. CDR3 DNA sequence: TGTGCCAGCAGCCCCCGACTAGCGGGGGCCCAAGAGACCCAGTACTTC. V usage is TRBV7-9 and J usage is TRBJ2-5; 12 bases match TRBD2. Looked up from germline, CDR1 is SEHNR and CDR2 is FQNEAQ (reference sequence). Unmatched junction bases numbered 5, after V lost 5 bases and J lost 1 base. The CDR3 spans 16 residues.

The chain joins TRBV7-3 to TRBJ2-2, with 7 bases that match TRBD1. V gave up 4 bases and J gave up 4 bases; unmatched junction bases: 6. Germline V gene data show CDR1 as SGHTA and CDR2 as FQGTGA. The CDR3 is 15 amino acids. DNA for the CDR3: TGTGCCAGCAGCTCAACAGGGGCAGGCACCGGGGAGCTGTTTTTT. Translated, it gives CASSSTGAGTGELFF.

This chain's CDR3 is CASSYDMATEAFF. In nucleotides, the CDR3 is TGTGCCAGCAGCTATGACATGGCCACTGAAGCTTTCTTT. The V and J genes are TRBV6-5 and TRBJ1-1; no firm D call. The germline V gene has CDR1 MNHEY and CDR2 SVGAGI. The CDR3 spans 13 residues. Trimming removed 6 bases at V and 4 bases at J, with 12 bases between.

With respect to this clone: One junction end disagrees with the germline gene, perhaps due to a read error. This chain uses TRBV27 with TRBJ2-2; no clear D. The CDR3 spans 12 residues. In germline, CDR1 is MNHEY, CDR2 SMNVEV (reference sequence). CDR3 protein: CATSRVPGELFF. As DNA, the CDR3 is TGTGCCACCAGTCGAGTCCCCGGGGAGCTGTTTTTT.

The chain joins TRBV6-6 to TRBJ1-4; possibly TRBD1 for D (6 bases). This CDR3 is 15 amino acids long. Trimming shortened V by 6 bases and J by 0 bases, and 11 bases separated the two germline ends. The germline V gene has CDR1 MNHNY and CDR2 SVGAGI (reference sequence). The CDR3 sequence is CASSQDRATNEKLFF. CDR3 coding DNA: TGTGCCAGCAGCCAGGACAGAGCAACTAATGAAAAACTGTTTTTT.

This clone has only a few counts. The V and J genes are TRBV5-6 and TRBJ1-5; no reliable D call. Germline CDR1 and CDR2: SGHDT and YYEEEE. The CDR3 sequence is 14 residues long. Trimming took 0 bases from V and 3 from J, leaving 7 bases between them. The CDR3 DNA reads as TGTGCCAGCAGCTTGGGGGGAAACAATCAGCCCCAGCATTTT. Its protein is CASSLGGNNQPQHF.

J is TRBJ1-6 and V is TRBV7-2, with a possible D match to TRBD1 (5 bases). V gave up 4 bases and J gave up 4 bases, with 17 bases separating them. Germline V CDR1 and CDR2: SGHTA, FQGNSA. The CDR3 runs to 17 residues. The CDR3 DNA reads as TGTGCCAGCAGCTCCCTACTTGGAGGGGTATATAATTCACCCCTCCACTTT. Encoded protein: CASSSLLGGVYNSPLHF.

The V and J genes are TRBV28 and TRBJ2-3; no firm D call. The CDR3 contains 14 residues. V was pared by 3 bases and J by 3 bases, with 10 bases between. CDR1 is MDHEN, CDR2 SYDVKM, per germline. In DNA form, the CDR3 reads TGTGCCAGCAGTTTCGTGATGGGGACAGATACGCAGTATTTT. Protein sequence: CASSFVMGTDTQYF. Full variable domain (outside the CDR3, taken from reference TRBV28 and TRBJ2-3): DVKVTQSSRYLVKRTGEKVFLECVQDMDHENMFWYRQDPGLGLRLIYFSYDVKMKEKGDIPEGYSVSREKKERFSLILESASTNQTSMYLCASSFVMGTDTQYFGPGTRLTVL.